The 15 T cell receptor beta chains listed next were all sequenced from one sample in a study of shared clonotypes between healthy human individuals. The table came from immunoSEQ multiplex PCR; TCRdb's copy has only in-frame clones and leaves some out. Counted here are about a million clones, 76% occurring once; the ten biggest clones make up about 1.5%. Sequencing input: memory CD4+ T cells sorted from blood. Subset meaning: CD45RA-negative fraction. The receptors were gathered from a man aged 18 to 29 in good health.

The chain carries TRBV5-4 and TRBJ2-7, with 7 nucleotides matching TRBD2. Germline trimming cut 2 bases from V and 2 bases from J; bases unmatched to any gene: 4. The CDR3 extends over 14 amino acids. CDR1 and CDR2 from the germline V gene are SGHNT and YYREEE (reference sequence). Written as DNA, the CDR3 is TGTGCCAGCAGCTTCGAGCGGGAAACCTACGAGCAGTACTTC. Translating gives CASSFERETYEQYF.

The chain carries TRBV30 and TRBJ1-4, with D unresolved. V gave up 0 bases and J gave up 8 bases, with 16 bases separating them. The CDR3 sequence is 15 residues long. Per germline, CDR1 GTSNPN and CDR2 SVGIG (reference sequence). The CDR3: CAWSVIGLTGEKLFF. CDR3 sequence (DNA): TGTGCCTGGAGTGTAATTGGTCTCACGGGCGAAAAACTGTTTTTT.

In its sample, this clone was seen once. The V gene is TRBV18, the J gene TRBJ2-7, with 9 bases aligning to TRBD1. The V and J ends lost 5 bases and 4 bases, in that order; junction bases with no gene match: 9. This CDR3 is 15 amino acids long. CDR1 is KGHSH and CDR2 is LQKENI in the germline V gene. The CDR3 DNA sequence: TGTGCCAGCTCATCCGCCGGGACAGGGACTTACGAGCAGTACTTC. Translated, it gives CASSSAGTGTYEQYF.

The J gene is TRBJ1-1, the V gene TRBV15, with 8 bases aligning to TRBD1. This CDR3 comprises 15 residues. J lost 0 bases, V lost 0 bases, and 0 bases had no gene match. Germline loops: CDR1 LNHNV, CDR2 YYDKDF (reference sequence). The CDR3 loop reads CATSRETGVNTEAFF. CDR3 nucleotides: TGTGCCACCAGCAGAGAGACAGGGGTGAACACTGAAGCTTTCTTT.

A note on this clone: Other DNA sequences of this sample code for an identical CDR3. The rearrangement uses TRBV10-3 and TRBJ2-7; D could derive from TRBD1 or TRBD2 (5 bases each). Trimming left V 6 bases short and J 2 bases short, with 8 bases between. The germline V gene has CDR1 ENHRY and CDR2 SYGVKD. The CDR3 covers 12 residues. CDR3: CAISGTAYEQYF. CDR3 bases: TGTGCCATCAGCGGGACCGCCTACGAGCAGTACTTC.

This clone was found once. The rearrangement uses TRBV5-6 and TRBJ2-6, with 10 bases that match TRBD1. Germline CDR1 SGHDT, CDR2 YYEEEE. The length of the CDR3 is 16 residues. J lost 11 bases, V lost 4 bases, and 12 bases had no gene match. CDR3 in DNA: TGTGCCAGCAGCGCGAACCGGGACAGGGGTCGGGACGTCCTGACTTTC. It is translated as CASSANRDRGRDVLTF.

The chain is built from TRBV18 and TRBJ2-4; D unresolved. This CDR3 is 13 amino acids long. Trimming removed 5 bases from V and 0 bases from J, with 5 bases in between. Germline CDR1 and CDR2: KGHSH and LQKENI. In DNA form, the CDR3 reads TGTGCCAGCTCAATAGGAGCCAAAAACATTCAGTACTTC. Protein sequence: CASSIGAKNIQYF.

The J gene is TRBJ1-6, the V gene TRBV19; D gene ambiguous. The CDR3 loop spans 15 amino acids. Trimming took off 7 bases at V and 1 base at J, with 11 bases between the two ends. The germline CDR1 and CDR2 sequences are LNHDA and SQIVND (reference sequence). CDR3 DNA sequence: TGTGCCAGTAAAATCGGTCGGTCCTATAATTCACCCCTCCACTTT. Amino acid sequence: CASKIGRSYNSPLHF.

The rearrangement joins TRBV5-1 to TRBJ1-2; D uncertain. Germline CDR1 reads SGHRS; CDR2 reads YFSETQ. The ends were cut back, 3 bases at V and 0 bases at J, with 18 bases in the middle. The length of the CDR3 is 17 residues. Here the CDR3 reads CASSYDGSRASNYGYTF. The CDR3 nucleotides read TGCGCCAGCAGCTATGACGGTTCTCGGGCGTCTAACTATGGCTACACCTTC.

The chain is built from TRBV6-1 and TRBJ2-1; 9 nucleotides agree with TRBD1. Per the germline V gene, CDR1 is MNHNS and CDR2 is SASEGT. V lost 7 bases and J lost 7; bases outside the gene matches: 11. The CDR3 is 15 residues long. The CDR3 region is CASNTLTGGYNEQFF. In nucleotides, the CDR3 is TGTGCCAGCAACACCCTAACAGGGGGCTATAATGAGCAGTTCTTC.

There are a few counts of this clone. The chain employs TRBV2 and TRBJ1-2; no clear D gene. The germline gives CDR1 SNHLY, CDR2 FYNNEI. Trimming left V 3 bases short and J 4 bases short, with 12 bases between. The CDR3 runs to 14 residues. For the CDR3, the DNA is TGTGCCAGCAGTGAGAGGTCGGCGGTCTATGGCTACACCTTC. Its protein product is CASSERSAVYGYTF.

The chain employs TRBV10-1 and TRBJ2-7; a possible D gene is TRBD2 (5 bases). Germline V gives CDR1 WNHNN, CDR2 SYGVQD (reference sequence). The CDR3 has 15 amino acids. V shed 2 bases and J shed 2 bases, with 13 bases lying between them. CDR3 coding DNA: TGCGCCAGCAGTGAGGGGAAAGTCGGGACCTACGAGCAGTACTTC. Translation gives CASSEGKVGTYEQYF.

The rearrangement joins TRBV9 to TRBJ2-1; a possible D gene is TRBD2 (5 bases). In germline, CDR1 is SGDLS, CDR2 YYNGEE. The CDR3 has 13 residues. Trimming cost V 0 bases and J 7 bases, with 8 bases left between them. CDR3 nucleotides: TGTGCCAGCAGCGTAGGGAGGTTAAATGAGCAGTTCTTC. Protein sequence: CASSVGRLNEQFF.

A remark on this clone: Within the sample, other DNA sequences also encode this same CDR3. The chain recombines TRBV18 with TRBJ2-7; D not certain. Germline assignment: CDR1 KGHSH and CDR2 LQKENI. The CDR3 runs 13 residues. V lost 3 bases and J 1 base, leaving 7 bases between the germline ends. The CDR3 protein is CASSPYSSYEQYF. CDR3 nucleotides: TGTGCCAGCTCACCCTACAGTTCCTACGAGCAGTACTTC.

This rearrangement joins TRBV5-1 to TRBJ2-7; possibly TRBD1 or TRBD2 for D (6 bases each). The V end was cut by 2 bases, the J end by 7 bases, with 10 bases between. CDR3 length: 12 residues. Germline CDR1 is SGHRS and CDR2 is YFSETQ. The CDR3 region is CASSLQGGEQYF. CDR3 sequence (DNA): TGCGCCAGCAGCTTACAAGGGGGGGAGCAGTACTTC. The full variable domain, its missing parts supplied by reference TRBV5-1 and TRBJ2-7, is KAGVTQTPRYLIKTRGQQVTLSCSPISGHRSVSWYQQTPGQGLQFLFEYFSETQRNKGNFPGRFSGRQFSNSRSEMNVSTLELGDSALYLCASSLQGGEQYFGPGTRLTVT.